The present entry profiles one T cell receptor (beta chain) with its context. The antigen it recognizes is unknown. No base quality values were provided; no much bigger clone lies one nucleotide off. The High Capacity cDNA Reverse Transcription Kit was used to reverse transcribe all of the isolated RNA, meaning that expressed TCRB transcripts were what got sequenced. Naive, central memory and regulatory T cell samples underwent deep immunoSEQ sequencing, averaging roughly 3.5 million total reads per sample. Sorted cells were lysed in RLT buffer and RNA was extracted with DNase-treated RNeasy Micro or Mini kits, depending on cell number. Each cell subset was processed on its own to prevent cross-contamination, while patient and healthy donor samples were processed together. Using the immunoSEQ multiplex PCR, TCRB sequences were amplified from cDNA into 87-bp fragments spanning the CDR3 region. Amplicons were sequenced on the Illumina HiSeq platform. Per the authors' processing: Synthetic template baselines were used to correct PCR bias computationally, reads within Hamming distance 2 were collapsed, and singletons that could not be merged were discarded. Reads were aligned to IMGT to assign V, D and J genes, CDR3 length, and insertions or deletions at six rearrangement sites. Within each subset, clonotype counts were normalized to the number of sorted cells before true diversity and Gini coefficients were calculated with the tcR R package. The overlap coefficient, calculated on TCRB nucleotide sequences, was used to quantify repertoire sharing. Out-of-frame TCRB sequences from naive cells were analyzed to stand in for the pre-selection repertoire. TCRdb limited this immuneACCESS table to in-frame rearrangements with V and J called. A share of clones is missing; checked studies link under half to unresolved V genes, and the rest is unexplained. The V and J calls and clone size are taken from that table; D and trimming were inferred from the DNA. The sample records roughly 240,000 clones, less than 15% of which are singletons. In total, the top ten clones hold more than 0.02% of the sample.

Sequences SGHDN (CDR1) and FVKESK (CDR2) are obtained from the germline V gene. The cysteine opens and the phenylalanine closes a CDR3 of 16 amino acids. The entry retains the CDR3 DNA only, 48 bases that are in frame from base 1. V and J lose 5 bases and 5 bases, and a span of 21 bases separates them. A single peripheral blood draw of approximately 110 mL on average was collected from each donor into heparinised tubes. Naive, central memory, regulatory and stem cell-like memory CD4+ T cells were sorted on a BD FACSAria II using a panel including CD45RO, CCR7, CD25, CD127, CD95 and CD27. Purity was above 95% for every sorted population. PBMCs were separated immediately by Lymphoprep density gradient centrifugation and were stained directly, without being cultured. To minimize batch effects, samples were stained and sorted in pairs, one healthy donor with one patient per experiment. The entry originates in a study of beta chain features in type 1 diabetes (dated by TCRdb to 2017 to 2018). Turning to the overall study: Patients and healthy donors did not differ in mean age, gender distribution, total cell number or subset yield. In the study, recently diagnosed type 1 diabetes patients and matched healthy donors were compared on the TCRB repertoires of their sorted circulating CD4+ T cell subsets. Whereas all 30 or so donors provided naive and central memory subsets, regulatory and stem cell-like memory subsets were isolated from just 8 patients and about eight healthy donors. Across all samples, roughly 110,000,000 sorted cells were examined, and cell number per subset correlated strongly with RNA yield.

Here is what the overall study found, with its caveats: Shorter templates might be favored by PCR, yet because patient and control samples were amplified and corrected together, any such skew would affect both groups equally. The naive, central memory and regulatory TCRB repertoires appeared to resemble one another more closely among patients than among healthy donors. Because cDNA rather than genomic DNA was sequenced, highly expressing activated cells could have been over-represented, although no difference in activation and CD3 levels was found between groups. A moderate but significant shortening of TCRB CDR3 length was observed in type 1 diabetes patients in all four CD4+ subsets. At VDJ recombination sites, type 1 diabetes patients had fewer insertions and more deleted nucleotides, which implies abnormalities in thymic rearrangement. Because small numbers of individuals were included in the HLA sub-analyses, any influence of HLA type on TCRB rearrangement was left unresolved.

Sequences were obtained from naive CD4+ T cells from blood. In light of the paper, this sample's cell subset or site label describes: true naive CD4+ T cells. The rearrangement combines TRBV14 with TRBJ1-1; there is no confident call for the D gene. This sequence originates from a woman between 40 and 50 years old in good health. The DNA reads TGTGCCAGCAGCTACAAGACGTACCAGCGGAGGACTGAAGCTTTCTTT. It codes for CASSYKTYQRRTEAFF.